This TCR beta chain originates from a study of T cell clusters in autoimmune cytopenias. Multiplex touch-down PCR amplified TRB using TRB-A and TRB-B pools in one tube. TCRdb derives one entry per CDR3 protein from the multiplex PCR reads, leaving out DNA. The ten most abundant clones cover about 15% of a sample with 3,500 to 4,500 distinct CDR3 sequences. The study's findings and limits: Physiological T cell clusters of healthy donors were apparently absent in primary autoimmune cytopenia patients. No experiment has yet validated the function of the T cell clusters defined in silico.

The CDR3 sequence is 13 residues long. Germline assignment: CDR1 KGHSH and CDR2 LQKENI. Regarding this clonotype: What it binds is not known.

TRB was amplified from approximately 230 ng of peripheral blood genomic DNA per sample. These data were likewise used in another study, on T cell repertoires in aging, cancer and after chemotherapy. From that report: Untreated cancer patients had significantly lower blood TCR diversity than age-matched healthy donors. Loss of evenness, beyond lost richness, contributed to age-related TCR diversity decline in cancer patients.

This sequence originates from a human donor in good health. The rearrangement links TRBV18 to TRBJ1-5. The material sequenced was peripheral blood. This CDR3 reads CASSPQADQPQHF.